These 9 T cell receptor beta chains came from one sample sequenced in a study of cytomegalovirus exposure and HLA in healthy donors. PCR amplification relied on 60 Vbeta primers (plus 13 Jbeta primers). Clones were read by immunoSEQ multiplex PCR, and TCRdb kept only the in-frame ones, dropping some. Here the sample spans some 140,000 clones, around 77% being singletons. The sample comprised PBMCs. Receptor source: a man between 45 and 60 years old in good health and CMV-seronegative.

This clone occurred a few times. The chain recombines TRBV5-1 with TRBJ2-1, with no clear D. The CDR3 has 11 amino acids. Looked up from germline, CDR1 is SGHRS and CDR2 is YFSETQ. Trimming cost V 4 bases and J 7 bases, with 6 bases left between them. The CDR3 region is CASSNINEQFF. Written as DNA, the CDR3 is TGCGCCAGCAGCAACATTAATGAGCAGTTCTTC.

V is TRBV10-1 and J is TRBJ2-5; D gene uncertain. The germline gives CDR1 WNHNN, CDR2 SYGVQD (reference sequence). The V gene lost 4 bases and the J gene lost 11 bases, with 14 bases spanning the gap. The CDR3 covers 12 residues. CDR3 residues: CASSAPGREQYF. The CDR3 nucleotides are TGCGCCAGCAGTGCCCCTGGTAGAGAGCAGTACTTC.

The CDR3 nucleotides read TGTGCCAGCCGTAGCGGGAGGGCCTCGGGCGAGCAGTACTTC. Translating gives CASRSGRASGEQYF. V is TRBV2 and J is TRBJ2-7; 11 nucleotides align to TRBD2. The V gene's germline CDR1 is SNHLY and CDR2 FYNNEI. Germline trimming cut 8 bases from V and 6 bases from J; bases unmatched to any gene: 9. CDR3 size: 14 residues.

The genes are TRBV28 and TRBJ2-2; D gene unclear. Germline CDR1 is MDHEN and CDR2 is SYDVKM. V lost 6 bases and J lost 3, with 11 bases in between. The CDR3 is made up of 14 amino acids. This CDR3 is CASSPLIYTGELFF. Written as DNA, the CDR3 is TGTGCCAGCAGCCCTCTTATATACACCGGGGAGCTGTTTTTT.

The rearrangement links TRBV27 to TRBJ2-7, with 10 bases aligning to TRBD2. J was trimmed by 3 bases and V by 5 bases; bases with no gene match: 7. The CDR3 length is 15 residues. Germline CDR1 reads MNHEY; CDR2 reads SMNVEV (reference sequence). The CDR3 DNA is TGTGCCAGCAGTCCGTGGGCTAGCGGGAGCTACGAGCAGTACTTC. Protein product: CASSPWASGSYEQYF.

As DNA, the CDR3 is TGTGCCAGCAGCCCCACCGGGGGTACAGTTGGCTACACCTTC. Encoded protein: CASSPTGGTVGYTF. The chain recombines TRBV9 with TRBJ1-2; perhaps TRBD1 as D (5 bases). Trimming stripped 4 bases from V and 7 bases from J, with 17 bases between. The CDR3 sequence is 14 residues long. Germline-derived CDR1 and CDR2 are SGDLS and YYNGEE. The whole variable domain, remainder taken from reference TRBV9 and TRBJ1-2, is DSGVTQTPKHLITATGQRVTLRCSPRSGDLSVYWYQQSLDQGLQFLIQYYNGEERAKGNILERFSAQQFPDLHSELNLSSLELGDSALYFCASSPTGGTVGYTFGSGTRLTVV.

The gene calls are TRBV10-3 and TRBJ1-1; D gene ambiguous. V was cut by 8 bases and J by 1 base, with 11 bases left in between. This CDR3 comprises 13 residues. Germline CDR1 and CDR2: ENHRY and SYGVKD. Here the CDR3 reads CAIGDSKNTEAFF. The CDR3 nucleotides read TGTGCCATCGGAGACTCAAAGAACACTGAAGCTTTCTTT.

The genes are TRBV6-5 and TRBJ2-1; TRBD2 aligns across 8 bases. The CDR3 loop spans 15 amino acids. Trimming at V came to 1 base and at J to 7 bases, leaving 6 bases not matched to a gene. Per germline, CDR1 MNHEY and CDR2 SVGAGI. In nucleotides, the CDR3 is TGTGCCAGCAGTTACTATTCCGGGAGGGGGAATGAGCAGTTCTTC. This translates into CASSYYSGRGNEQFF.

V gene TRBV28 combines with J gene TRBJ2-2; 12 bases agree with TRBD2. Germline V gives CDR1 MDHEN, CDR2 SYDVKM. The CDR3 covers 18 residues. Trimming removed 3 bases from V and 7 bases from J; junction bases left unmatched: 12. The DNA of the CDR3 is TGTGCCAGCAGTTTTCGTAGGCTAGCGGGAGGGCGGAGCGGGGAGCTGTTTTTT. It codes for CASSFRRLAGGRSGELFF.